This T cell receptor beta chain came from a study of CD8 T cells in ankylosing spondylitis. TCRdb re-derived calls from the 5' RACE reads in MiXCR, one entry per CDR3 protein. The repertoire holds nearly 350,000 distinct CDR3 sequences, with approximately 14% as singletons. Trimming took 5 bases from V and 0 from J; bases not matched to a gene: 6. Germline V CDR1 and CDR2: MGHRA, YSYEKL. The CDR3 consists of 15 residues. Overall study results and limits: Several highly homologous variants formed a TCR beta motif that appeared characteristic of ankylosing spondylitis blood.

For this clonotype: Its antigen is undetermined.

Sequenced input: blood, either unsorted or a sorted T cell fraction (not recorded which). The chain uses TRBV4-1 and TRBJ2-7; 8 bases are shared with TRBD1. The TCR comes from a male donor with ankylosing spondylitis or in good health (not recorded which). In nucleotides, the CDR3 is TGCGCCAGCAGCATACGACAGGGGAGCTCCTACGAGCAGTACTTC. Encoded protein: CASSIRQGSSYEQYF.